This T cell receptor (beta chain) was found in a study of blood T cell repertoires in COVID-19. Background on the study: The study counted Cohort 3 donors as recovered given two negative PCRs, clearance, or symptom resolution. COVID-19 samples from acute and convalescent phases originated in the United States, Italy and Spain. PBMCs, B-cell-depleted T cells, or T cells provided the cDNA or gDNA that made up the material.

The V gene end was trimmed by 7 bases and the J gene end by 10 bases; junction bases not matched to a gene: 7. CDR3 length equals 11 residues. Per the germline V gene, CDR1 is SQVTM and CDR2 is ANQGSEA. Source study methods: Reference gene primer amplification in the assay estimated nucleated cell counts. Generated by immunoSEQ multiplex PCR, the TCRdb table keeps only in-frame clones and is missing some. V, J and clone size were drawn from that table, and D and trimming were deduced from the DNA. This sample yields 300,000 to 450,000 clones, of which about 89% are seen a single time; approximately 1.9% belongs to the top ten.

The TCR comes from a man aged 35 to 55 in a cohort exposed to, infected with or recovered from COVID-19 (not recorded which). The chain is built from TRBV29-1 and TRBJ2-1; TRBD1 matches at 7 bases. Sequencing was done on a sample of PBMCs or T cells enriched from blood (not recorded which). CDR3 nucleotide sequence: TGCAGCGCCTCCCCGGGACAGGAGCAGTTCTTC. Protein: CSASPGQEQFF.